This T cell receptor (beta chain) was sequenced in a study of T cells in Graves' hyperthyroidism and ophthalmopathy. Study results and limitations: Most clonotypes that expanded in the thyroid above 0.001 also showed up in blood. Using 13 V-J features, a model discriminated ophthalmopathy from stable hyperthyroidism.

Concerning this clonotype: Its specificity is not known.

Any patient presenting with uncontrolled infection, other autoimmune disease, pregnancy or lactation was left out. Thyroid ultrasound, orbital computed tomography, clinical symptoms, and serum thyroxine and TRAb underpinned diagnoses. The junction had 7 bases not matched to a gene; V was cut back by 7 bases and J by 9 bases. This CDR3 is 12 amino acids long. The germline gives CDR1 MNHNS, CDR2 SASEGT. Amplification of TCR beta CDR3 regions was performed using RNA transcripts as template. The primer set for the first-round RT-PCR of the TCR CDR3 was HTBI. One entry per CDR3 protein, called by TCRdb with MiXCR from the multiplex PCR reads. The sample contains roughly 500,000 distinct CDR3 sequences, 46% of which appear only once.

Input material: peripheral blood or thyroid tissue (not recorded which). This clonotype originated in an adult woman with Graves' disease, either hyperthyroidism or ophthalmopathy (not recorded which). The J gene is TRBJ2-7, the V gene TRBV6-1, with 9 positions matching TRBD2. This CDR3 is CASIAGEAGQYF. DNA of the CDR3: TGTGCCAGCATAGCGGGAGAGGCCGGGCAGTACTTC.